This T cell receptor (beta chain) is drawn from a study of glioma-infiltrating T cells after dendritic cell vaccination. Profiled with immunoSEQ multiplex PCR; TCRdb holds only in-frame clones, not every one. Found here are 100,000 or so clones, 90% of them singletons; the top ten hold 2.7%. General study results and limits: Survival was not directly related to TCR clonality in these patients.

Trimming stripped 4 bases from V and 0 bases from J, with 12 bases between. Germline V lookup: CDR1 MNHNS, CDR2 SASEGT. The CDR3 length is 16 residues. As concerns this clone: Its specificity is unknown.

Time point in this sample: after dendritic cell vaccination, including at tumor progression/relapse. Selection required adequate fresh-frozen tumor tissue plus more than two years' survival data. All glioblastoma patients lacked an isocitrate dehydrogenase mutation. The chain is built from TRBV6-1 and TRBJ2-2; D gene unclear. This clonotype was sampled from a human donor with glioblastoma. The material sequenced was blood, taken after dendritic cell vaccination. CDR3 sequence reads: CASSGKRRANTGELFF. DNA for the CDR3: TGTGCCAGCAGTGGTAAAAGGAGAGCGAACACCGGGGAGCTGTTTTTT.